This T cell receptor beta chain was captured in a study of PD-1 blockade in classical Hodgkin lymphoma. The study, taken as a whole, reports: Whatever underlies the repertoire differences (possibly disease activity or prior therapy) remains undefined.

Profiling relied on immunoSEQ multiplex PCR, and the TCRdb table lists in-frame clones only, not all of them. Of around 36,000 clones in the sample, around 90% are singletons; the top ten hold 0.2% to 0.3%. In its sample, this clone was seen once. No antigen is known for it. All patients experienced relapse after autologous stem cell transplantation, and brentuximab vedotin exposure was variable. Thawed PBMCs were the source of CD4+ T cells, purified by magnetic negative selection. V lost 6 bases, J lost 2 bases, and 4 bases lay in between. The CDR3 is made up of 10 amino acids. In germline, CDR1 is DFQATT, CDR2 SNEGSKA (reference sequence).

The sample here was CD4+ T cells from blood, taken at baseline. This rearrangement joins TRBV20-1 to TRBJ1-1; D not resolved. This sequence was found in a human donor with classical Hodgkin lymphoma. The CDR3 spells CSADNTEAFF. CDR3 nucleotide sequence: TGCAGTGCGGACAACACTGAAGCTTTCTTT.